This T cell receptor beta chain was recorded in a study of identical twins. Whole-study findings and limits: Among out-of-frame alpha sequences shared by twins, low generation probability occurred in excess. Analyses of zero insertions could, in part, be confounded by invariant MAIT and iNKT cells.

The germline V gene encodes CDR1 SGDLS and CDR2 YYNGEE. The CDR3 length is 16 residues. The V gene lost 3 bases and the J gene lost 0 bases, with 10 bases spanning the gap. TCRdb reprocessed the 5' RACE reads via MiXCR and lists one record per CDR3 protein. The table includes 690,000 or so distinct CDR3 sequences, approximately 6.1% detected once. This clonotype was recorded many times. What it recognizes is unknown. The chain recombines TRBV9 with TRBJ2-6, with D unclear. Sequenced sample: naive T cells sorted from blood. The source of this sequence is a man between 18 and 35 years old in good health. In DNA form, the CDR3 reads TGTGCCAGCAGCGGGTTGGTCCTCTCTGGGGCCAACGTCCTGACTTTC. Translating gives CASSGLVLSGANVLTF.